This record concerns one TCR beta chain sequence. This sample is drawn from a study of blood T cell repertoires in COVID-19. Study-wide background: Collection of acute and convalescent COVID-19 samples took place in the United States, Italy and Spain. PBMCs, B-cell-depleted T cells, or T cells provided the cDNA or gDNA that made up the material.

Original processing methods: Reference gene primers were amplified, and this amplification served to estimate nucleated cell counts. Assay used: immunoSEQ multiplex PCR; TCRdb lists only in-frame clones, some missing. The V and J calls and clone size are taken from that table; D and trimming were inferred from the DNA. The profile shows about 130,000 clones, around 88% of them singletons. The sequenced sample was peripheral blood. This sequence originates from a human donor in a cohort sampled during active COVID-19.

CDR3 nucleotides: TGTGCCAGCAGCTTAGTGGGGACAGGTGAAGCTTTCTTT. Its protein product is CASSLVGTGEAFF. The rearrangement links TRBV7-9 to TRBJ1-1, with 8 bases lining up with TRBD1. Germline V gene lookup returns CDR1 SEHNR and CDR2 FQNEAQ (reference sequence). CDR3 size: 13 residues. V dropped 1 base and J dropped 7; count of bases not matched to a gene: 2. Full variable domain (missing parts from reference TRBV7-9 and TRBJ1-1): DTGVSQNPRHKITKRGQNVTFRCDPISEHNRLYWYRQTLGQGPEFLTYFQNEAQLEKSRLLSDRFSAERPKGSFSTLEIQRTEQGDSAMYLCASSLVGTGEAFFGQGTRLTVV.